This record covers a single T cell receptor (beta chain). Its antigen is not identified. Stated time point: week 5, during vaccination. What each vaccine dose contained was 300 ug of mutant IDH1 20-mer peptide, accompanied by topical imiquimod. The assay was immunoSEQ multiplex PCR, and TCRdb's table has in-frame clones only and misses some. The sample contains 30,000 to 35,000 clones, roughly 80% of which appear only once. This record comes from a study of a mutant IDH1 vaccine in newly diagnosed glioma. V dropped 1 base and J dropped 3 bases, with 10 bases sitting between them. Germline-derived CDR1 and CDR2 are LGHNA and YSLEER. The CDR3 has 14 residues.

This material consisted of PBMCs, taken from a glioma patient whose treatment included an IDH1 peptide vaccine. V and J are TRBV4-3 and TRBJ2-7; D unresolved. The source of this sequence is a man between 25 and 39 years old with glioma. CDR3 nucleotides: TGCGCCAGCAGCCAAGGCTCTCAGAACTACGAGCAGTACTTC. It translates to CASSQGSQNYEQYF.